This TCR beta chain appears in the sequencing data of a study of T-cell memory formation after mild COVID-19. TCRdb reanalysed the 5' RACE reads using MiXCR and keeps one entry per CDR3 protein. There are approximately 410,000 distinct CDR3 sequences in the sample; under 25% occur only once, and around 13% lies in the top ten. The J segment lost 7 bases and the V segment lost 3 bases, leaving 8 bases of the junction unmatched. This CDR3 spans 14 amino acids. CDR1 is LGHDT and CDR2 is YNNKEL in the germline V gene (reference sequence). This chain links TRBV3-1 with TRBJ2-5; TRBD1 agrees at 7 bases. Material: PBMCs or a T cell subset sorted from them (not recorded which). The receptor comes from an adult woman who had mild COVID-19 (a few samples of this study predate the infection). Cell type and time point are not known. The CDR3 loop is CASSQDEGAGTQYF. CDR3 nucleotides: TGTGCCAGCAGCCAGGACGAGGGGGCTGGGACCCAGTACTTC.